This passage covers 16 T cell receptor beta chains from one sample sequenced in a study of shared clonotypes between healthy human individuals. Profiling relied on immunoSEQ multiplex PCR, and the TCRdb table lists in-frame clones only, not all of them. The sample lists 950,000 to 1,200,000 clones; 70% to 85% were seen once. Sequences were obtained from memory CD4+ T cells from PBMCs. Subset meaning: CD45RA-negative fraction. The receptors originated from a young man in good health. Some clones in this sample may be carry-over from other donors' samples.

The J gene is TRBJ2-7, the V gene TRBV11-2, with 16 bases aligning to TRBD2. The CDR3 is 16 amino acids. Germline CDR1 SGHAT, CDR2 FQNNGV. V gave up 5 bases and J gave up 3 bases; unmatched junction bases: 4. This chain's CDR3 is CASSLGLAGGIYEQYF. In DNA, the CDR3 is TGTGCCAGCAGCCTGGGACTAGCGGGGGGGATCTACGAGCAGTACTTC.

The chain couples TRBV7-9 to TRBJ2-6; unclear D gene. The CDR3 covers 17 residues. The ends were cut back, 7 bases at V and 0 bases at J, with 16 bases in the middle. The germline gives CDR1 SEHNR, CDR2 FQNEAQ (reference sequence). The CDR3 DNA is TGTGCCAGCATGAGAAGGGTAGAGCTCTCTGGGGCCAACGTCCTGACTTTC. This translates into CASMRRVELSGANVLTF.

V is TRBV28 and J is TRBJ1-5; 9 nucleotides line up with TRBD1. Per the germline V gene, CDR1 is MDHEN and CDR2 is SYDVKM. The CDR3 spans 15 residues. The trim removed 6 bases at V and 5 bases at J, leaving 8 bases unmatched. Written as DNA, the CDR3 is TGTGCCAGCAGCCAAGACAGGGGGTTCGATCAGCCCCAGCATTTT. It is translated as CASSQDRGFDQPQHF.

The V call is TRBV9, the J call TRBJ2-1, with 8 nucleotides matching TRBD2. Germline trimming cut 3 bases from V and 9 bases from J; bases unmatched to any gene: 14. The germline V gene encodes CDR1 SGDLS and CDR2 YYNGEE. The CDR3 has 16 amino acids. Here the CDR3 DNA reads TGTGCCAGCAGCGGTACGGGACTAGTTGGGTTGGGTGAGCAGTTCTTC. As protein: CASSGTGLVGLGEQFF.

The V and J genes are TRBV6-6 and TRBJ2-3, with D tentatively TRBD1 (6 bases). CDR1 and CDR2 from the germline V gene are MNHNY and SVGAGI (reference sequence). The V and J ends lost 1 base and 4 bases respectively, with 9 bases between them. There are 14 residues in the CDR3. CDR3 DNA sequence: TGTGCCAGCAGTTACTACAGGGATTCAGATACGCAGTATTTT. Its translation is CASSYYRDSDTQYF.

The chain couples TRBV15 to TRBJ2-2, with 7 bases matching TRBD1. J gave up 6 bases and V 3 bases, and 13 bases lay outside the gene matches. From germline, CDR1 is LNHNV and CDR2 YYDKDF (reference sequence). The length of the CDR3 is 17 residues. The CDR3 sequence is CATSSKGAVMQSGELFF. The CDR3 bases are TGTGCCACCAGCAGCAAGGGGGCGGTAATGCAATCCGGGGAGCTGTTTTTT.

This chain links TRBV28 with TRBJ1-1; D ambiguous. Germline CDR1 and CDR2: MDHEN and SYDVKM. The CDR3 consists of 16 residues. The ends were cut back, 4 bases at V and 3 bases at J, with 18 bases in the middle. DNA of the CDR3: TGTGCCAGCAGTTCTAGTCCCGGACGCGTGGACACTGAAGCTTTCTTT. Translated: CASSSSPGRVDTEAFF.

The chain carries TRBV6-6 and TRBJ2-5; 8 bases fit TRBD1. The V and J ends lost 7 bases and 6 bases, in that order; junction bases with no gene match: 10. The germline CDR1 and CDR2 sequences are MNHNY and SVGAGI (reference sequence). The CDR3 is 14 residues long. CDR3 amino acids: CASIDSGTGQTQYF. In DNA, the CDR3 is TGTGCCAGCATTGACTCCGGGACAGGCCAGACCCAGTACTTC.

V is TRBV11-2 and J is TRBJ1-1, with TRBD1 as a possible D gene (6 bases). CDR3 length: 17 residues. The germline V gene has CDR1 SGHAT and CDR2 FQNNGV. V was shortened by 4 bases and J by 0 bases, with 18 bases between the two germline ends. CDR3: CASSSISGGPMNTEAFF. The CDR3 nucleotides are TGTGCCAGCAGCTCCATTTCGGGGGGCCCCATGAACACTGAAGCTTTCTTT.

The gene calls are TRBV14 and TRBJ1-1, with TRBD1 matching 7 bases. The CDR3 contains 16 residues. The ends lost 4 bases at V and 4 bases at J; junction bases unmatched: 12. Germline lookup yields CDR1 SGHDN and CDR2 FVKESK. The CDR3 loop reads CASSRFTGAGSTEAFF. The CDR3 DNA is TGTGCCAGCAGCCGTTTTACAGGGGCCGGGAGCACTGAAGCTTTCTTT.

Points on this clone: A much more abundant neighbour one base away suggests this may be a read error. Distinct nucleotide sequences in the sample also encode this CDR3. The chain combines TRBV5-1 with TRBJ2-3; a weak D match, TRBD2 (5 bases). This CDR3 comprises 12 residues. The V gene's germline CDR1 is SGHRS and CDR2 YFSETQ. The ends were cut back, 0 bases at V and 6 bases at J, with 5 bases in the middle. In DNA, the CDR3 is TGCGCCAGCAGCTTGGGAGGGGATACGCAGTATTTT. Translating gives CASSLGGDTQYF.

V and J are TRBV28 and TRBJ2-1; 9 bases fit TRBD2. Germline values: CDR1 MDHEN, CDR2 SYDVKM. The CDR3 runs 15 residues. Trimming removed 7 bases from V and 7 bases from J; junction bases left unmatched: 11. Here the CDR3 reads CASKSGGRAANEQFF. Here the CDR3 DNA reads TGTGCCAGCAAGTCCGGCGGGAGGGCCGCAAATGAGCAGTTCTTC.

The chain recombines TRBV7-9 with TRBJ2-3; the D is unclear. V shed 0 bases and J shed 0 bases, with 10 bases lying between them. Germline CDR1 is SEHNR and CDR2 is FQNEAQ (reference sequence). The CDR3 extends over 16 amino acids. The CDR3 loop reads CASSLARFPSTDTQYF. CDR3 in DNA: TGTGCCAGCAGCTTAGCGCGGTTTCCTAGCACAGATACGCAGTATTTT. The variable domain in full, completed from reference TRBV7-9 and TRBJ2-3, reads DTGVSQNPRHKITKRGQNVTFRCDPISEHNRLYWYRQTLGQGPEFLTYFQNEAQLEKSRLLSDRFSAERPKGSFSTLEIQRTEQGDSAMYLCASSLARFPSTDTQYFGPGTRLTVL.

This clone came up a few times. V is TRBV5-1 and J is TRBJ1-4; D might be TRBD1 (6 bases). This CDR3 is 12 amino acids long. Germline CDR1 and CDR2: SGHRS and YFSETQ. V dropped 3 bases and J dropped 12 bases, with 12 bases sitting between them. This CDR3 is CASSSPGQELFF. Here the CDR3 DNA reads TGCGCCAGCAGCTCACCGGGACAAGAACTGTTTTTT.

This chain joins TRBV2 and TRBJ2-7; 9 bases line up with TRBD2. The CDR3 length is 15 residues. The germline gives CDR1 SNHLY, CDR2 FYNNEI. The ends lost 5 bases at V and 2 bases at J; junction bases unmatched: 7. CDR3 DNA sequence: TGTGCCAGCAGTTCCAGACTAGCGGTCCCCTACGAGCAGTACTTC. Protein: CASSSRLAVPYEQYF.

A few counts support this clone. Other DNA sequences within the sample encode an identical CDR3. The rearrangement joins TRBV5-4 to TRBJ2-3; 10 positions match TRBD1. V shed 4 bases and J 0 bases; nucleotides not matched to a gene: 5. Germline V gene data show CDR1 as SGHNT and CDR2 as YYREEE (reference sequence). The CDR3 sequence is 16 residues long. CDR3 DNA: TGTGCCAGCAGCCTTAGGACAGGGGGTAGCACAGATACGCAGTATTTT. As protein: CASSLRTGGSTDTQYF. The entire variable domain, with the rest obtained from reference TRBV5-4 and TRBJ2-3, is as follows: ETGVTQSPTHLIKTRGQQVTLRCSSQSGHNTVSWYQQALGQGPQFIFQYYREEENGRGNFPPRFSGLQFPNYSSELNVNALELDDSALYLCASSLRTGGSTDTQYFGPGTRLTVL.